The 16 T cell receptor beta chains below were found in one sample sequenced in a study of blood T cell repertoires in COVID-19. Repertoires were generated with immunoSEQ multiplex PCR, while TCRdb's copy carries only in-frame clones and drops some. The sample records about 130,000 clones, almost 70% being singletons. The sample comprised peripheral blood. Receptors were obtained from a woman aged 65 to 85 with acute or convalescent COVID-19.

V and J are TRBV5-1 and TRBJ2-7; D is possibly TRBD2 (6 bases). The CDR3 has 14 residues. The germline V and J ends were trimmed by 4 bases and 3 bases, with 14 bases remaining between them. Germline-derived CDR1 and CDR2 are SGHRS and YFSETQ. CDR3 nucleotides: TGCGCCAGCAGCCCCCTCCCCGGGAGCTACGAGCAGTACTTC. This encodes CASSPLPGSYEQYF.

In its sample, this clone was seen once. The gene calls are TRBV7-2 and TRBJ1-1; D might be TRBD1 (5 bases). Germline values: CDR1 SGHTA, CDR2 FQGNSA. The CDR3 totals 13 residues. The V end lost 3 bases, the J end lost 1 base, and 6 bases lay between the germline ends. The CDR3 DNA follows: TGTGCCAGCAGCTTTACAGGGAACACTGAAGCTTTCTTT. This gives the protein CASSFTGNTEAFF.

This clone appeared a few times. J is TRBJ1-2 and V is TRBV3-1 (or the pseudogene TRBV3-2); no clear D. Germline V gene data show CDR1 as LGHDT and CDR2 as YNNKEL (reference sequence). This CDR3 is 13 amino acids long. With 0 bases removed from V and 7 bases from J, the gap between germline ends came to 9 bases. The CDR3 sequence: CASSQDEVPGYTF. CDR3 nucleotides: TGTGCCAGCAGCCAAGATGAGGTTCCTGGCTACACCTTC.

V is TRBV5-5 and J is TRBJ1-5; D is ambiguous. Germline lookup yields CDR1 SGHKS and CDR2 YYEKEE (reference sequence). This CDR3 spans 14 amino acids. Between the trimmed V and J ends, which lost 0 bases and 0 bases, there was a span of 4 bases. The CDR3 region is CASSLDLSNQPQHF. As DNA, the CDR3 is TGTGCCAGCAGCTTGGATCTTAGCAATCAGCCCCAGCATTTT.

The CDR3 here is CASSWSGNYNEQFF. CDR3 bases: TGTGCCAGCAGTTGGAGCGGGAACTACAATGAGCAGTTCTTC. The chain is built from TRBV6-2 or TRBV6-3 and TRBJ2-1, with 7 bases lining up with TRBD2. CDR3 length: 14 residues. CDR1 MNHEY and CDR2 SVGEGT come from the germline V gene. V gave up 4 bases and J gave up 3 bases; unmatched junction bases: 3.

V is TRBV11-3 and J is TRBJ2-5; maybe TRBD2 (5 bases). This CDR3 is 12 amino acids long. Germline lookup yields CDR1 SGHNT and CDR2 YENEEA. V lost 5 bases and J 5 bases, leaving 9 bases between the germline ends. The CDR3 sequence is CASSLTGETQYF. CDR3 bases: TGTGCCAGCAGCCTAACGGGGGAGACCCAGTACTTC.

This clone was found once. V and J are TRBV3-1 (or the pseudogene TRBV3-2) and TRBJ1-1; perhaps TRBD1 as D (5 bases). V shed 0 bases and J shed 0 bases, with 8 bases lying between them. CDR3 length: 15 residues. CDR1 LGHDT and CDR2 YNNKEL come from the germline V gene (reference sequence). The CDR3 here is CASSQEGALNTEAFF. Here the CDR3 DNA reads TGTGCCAGCAGCCAAGAAGGGGCACTGAACACTGAAGCTTTCTTT.

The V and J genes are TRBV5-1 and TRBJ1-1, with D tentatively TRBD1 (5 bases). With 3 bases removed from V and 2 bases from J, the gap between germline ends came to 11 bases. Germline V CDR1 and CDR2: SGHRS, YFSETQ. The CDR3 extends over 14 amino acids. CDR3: CASSSQVGNTEAFF. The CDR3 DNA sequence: TGCGCCAGCAGCTCACAGGTGGGTAACACTGAAGCTTTCTTT.

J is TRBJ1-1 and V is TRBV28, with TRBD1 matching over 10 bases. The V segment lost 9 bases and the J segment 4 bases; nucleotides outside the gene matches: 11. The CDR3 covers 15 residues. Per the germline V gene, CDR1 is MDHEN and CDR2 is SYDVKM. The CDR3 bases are TGTGCCAGTCCGGGACAGGGGCCCTTGCTCACTGAAGCTTTCTTT. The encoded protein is CASPGQGPLLTEAFF.

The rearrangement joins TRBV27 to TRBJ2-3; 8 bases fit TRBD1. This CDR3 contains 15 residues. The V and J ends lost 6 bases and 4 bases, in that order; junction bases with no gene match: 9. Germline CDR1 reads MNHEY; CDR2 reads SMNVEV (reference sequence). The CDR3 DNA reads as TGTGCCAGCAGAAGGGGCAGGGGGCTGGCAGATACGCAGTATTTT. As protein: CASRRGRGLADTQYF.

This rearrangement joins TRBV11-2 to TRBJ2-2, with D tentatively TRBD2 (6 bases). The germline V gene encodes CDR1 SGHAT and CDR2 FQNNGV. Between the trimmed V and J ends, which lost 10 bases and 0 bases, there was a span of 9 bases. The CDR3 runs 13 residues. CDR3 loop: CATPGANTGELFF. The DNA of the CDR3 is TGTGCCACCCCGGGGGCGAACACCGGGGAGCTGTTTTTT.

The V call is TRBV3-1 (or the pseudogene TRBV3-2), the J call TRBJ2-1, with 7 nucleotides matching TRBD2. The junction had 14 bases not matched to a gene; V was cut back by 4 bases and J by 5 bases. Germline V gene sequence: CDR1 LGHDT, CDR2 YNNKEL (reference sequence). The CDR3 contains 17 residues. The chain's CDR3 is CASSLGEGLGPNNEQFF. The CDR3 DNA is TGTGCCAGCAGCCTCGGGGAGGGTCTGGGGCCGAACAATGAGCAGTTCTTC.

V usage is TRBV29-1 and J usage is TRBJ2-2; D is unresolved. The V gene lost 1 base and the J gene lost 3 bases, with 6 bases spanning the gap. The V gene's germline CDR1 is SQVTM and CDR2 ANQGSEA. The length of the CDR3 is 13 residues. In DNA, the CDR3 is TGCAGCGTTGAAGGCGGATACACCGGGGAGCTGTTTTTT. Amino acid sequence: CSVEGGYTGELFF.

Written as DNA, the CDR3 is TGTGCCAGCAGCGTGGGACAATGGGAGACCCAGTACTTC. Encoded protein: CASSVGQWETQYF. The V gene is TRBV7-8, the J gene TRBJ2-5; D may be TRBD1 (6 bases). Germline loops: CDR1 SGHVS, CDR2 FQNEAQ. Trimming cost V 5 bases and J 5 bases, with 12 bases left between them. The CDR3 length is 13 residues.

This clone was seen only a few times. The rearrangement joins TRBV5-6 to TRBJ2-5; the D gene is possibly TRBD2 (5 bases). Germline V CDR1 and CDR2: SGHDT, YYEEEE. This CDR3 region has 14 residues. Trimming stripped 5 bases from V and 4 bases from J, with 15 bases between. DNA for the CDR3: TGTGCCAGCAGAGCGGCCGGACCCTCAGAGACCCAGTACTTC. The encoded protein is CASRAAGPSETQYF.

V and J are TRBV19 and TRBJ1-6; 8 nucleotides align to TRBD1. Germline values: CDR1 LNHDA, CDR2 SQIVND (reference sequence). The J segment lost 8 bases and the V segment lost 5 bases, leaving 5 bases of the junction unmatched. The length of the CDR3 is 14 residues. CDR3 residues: CASSPQQGDSPLHF. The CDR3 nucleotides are TGTGCCAGTAGTCCTCAACAGGGGGATTCACCCCTCCACTTT.